This T cell receptor beta chain comes out of a study of blood T cells in healthy people across ages. Then a second PCR, running roughly 7 to 11 cycles, was carried out with a sample-barcoded 5' primer and a J-beta primer mix. The study obtained at least 3 million CDR3-containing paired-end reads from every sample. TCRdb called the 5' RACE reads again in MiXCR, with one record for every CDR3 protein. Among 800,000 to 950,000 distinct CDR3 sequences listed, roughly 35% were seen once. Germline V gene sequence: CDR1 SGHDT, CDR2 YYEEEE. CDR3 length equals 13 residues. Trimming stripped 4 bases from V and 4 bases from J, with 10 bases between.

The chain is built from TRBV5-6 and TRBJ2-3; tentatively, D is TRBD2 (5 bases). The sequenced sample was blood. The receptor was derived from a man between 18 and 35 years old in good health. CDR3: CASSIAGPDTQYF. CDR3 in DNA: TGTGCCAGCAGCATCGCGGGCCCAGATACGCAGTATTTT.